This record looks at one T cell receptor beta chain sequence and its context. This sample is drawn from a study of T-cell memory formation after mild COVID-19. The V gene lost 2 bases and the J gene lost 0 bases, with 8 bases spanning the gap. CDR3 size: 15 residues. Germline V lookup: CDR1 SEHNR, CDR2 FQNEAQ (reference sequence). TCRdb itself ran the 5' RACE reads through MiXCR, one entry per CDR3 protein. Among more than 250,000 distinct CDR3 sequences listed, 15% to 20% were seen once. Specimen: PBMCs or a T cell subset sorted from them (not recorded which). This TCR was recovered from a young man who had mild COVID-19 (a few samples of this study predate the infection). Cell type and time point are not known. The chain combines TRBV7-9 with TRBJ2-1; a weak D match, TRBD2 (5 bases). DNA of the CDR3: TGTGCCAGCAGCTTATACCGGGGCTCCTACAATGAGCAGTTCTTC. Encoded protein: CASSLYRGSYNEQFF.